The 23 T cell receptor beta chains below come from one sample, sequenced in a study of human T cells and chemical hapten exposure. TCRdb processed the RACE reads anew with MiXCR; each CDR3 protein has one entry. The table shows 40,000 to 50,000 distinct CDR3 sequences, with 4% occurring only once. Indicated time point: patch test 1, 2 weeks after DPC sensitization. Stated treatment: therapeutic diphenylcyclopropenone sensitization with weekly scalp DPC. Total RNA was isolated from unfractionated whole blood. The specimen was whole blood, collected in connection with sensitization to the hapten diphenylcyclopropenone (DPC). These receptors all come from a man aged 45 to 65 with alopecia areata. Some clones in this sample may be carry-over from other donors' samples.

At least ten counts were recorded for this clonotype. The chain employs TRBV7-9 and TRBJ1-2; 10 bases are a match to TRBD1. Germline-derived CDR1 and CDR2 are SEHNR and FQNEAQ (reference sequence). CDR3 length equals 15 residues. Trimming at V came to 5 bases and at J to 5 bases, leaving 8 bases not matched to a gene. CDR3 coding DNA: TGTGCCAGCAGCGTGGGACAGGGGTTTTTTTATGGCTACACCTTC. Its translation is CASSVGQGFFYGYTF.

In this sample, this clonotype turned up many times. V is TRBV29-1 and J is TRBJ1-2, with a possible D match to TRBD1 (6 bases). The germline V gene has CDR1 SQVTM and CDR2 ANQGSEA. Trimming removed 7 bases from V and 0 bases from J, with 24 bases in between. CDR3 length equals 17 residues. The CDR3 is CSDSTGYQTLANYGYTF. DNA of the CDR3: TGCAGCGACTCGACAGGATACCAGACCTTAGCTAACTATGGCTACACCTTC.

The rearrangement links TRBV6-1 to TRBJ2-1; D ambiguous. Germline CDR1 is MNHNS and CDR2 is SASEGT. This CDR3 is built from 14 residues. Trimming took 4 bases from V and 5 from J, leaving 12 bases between them. CDR3 loop: CASSGKNRDNEQFF. CDR3 sequence (DNA): TGTGCCAGCAGTGGCAAAAATCGGGACAATGAGCAGTTCTTC.

In this sample, this clonotype turned up many times. The gene calls are TRBV28 and TRBJ1-4; D is possibly TRBD1 (6 bases). CDR3 size: 13 residues. Trimming shortened V by 6 bases and J by 3 bases, and 8 bases separated the two germline ends. CDR1 MDHEN and CDR2 SYDVKM come from the germline V gene. CDR3 nucleotides: TGTGCCAGCAGGGACAGTCCTAATGAAAAACTGTTTTTT. As protein: CASRDSPNEKLFF.

This clonotype showed up just a few times. The chain couples TRBV6-2 or TRBV6-3 to TRBJ2-2; D remains unclear. The CDR3 runs to 13 residues. Germline CDR1 and CDR2: MNHEY and SVGEGT. V gave up 2 bases and J gave up 7 bases, with 8 bases separating them. The CDR3 region is CASSYAGIGELFF. CDR3 sequence (DNA): TGTGCCAGCAGTTACGCTGGAATCGGGGAGCTGTTTTTT.

This clonotype was counted at least ten times. The V and J genes are TRBV7-2 and TRBJ2-7, with D tentatively TRBD2 (7 bases). This CDR3 is built from 13 residues. V dropped 8 bases and J dropped 1 base, with 12 bases sitting between them. Per the germline V gene, CDR1 is SGHTA and CDR2 is FQGNSA. CDR3 region: CASAGAVSYEQYF. CDR3 coding DNA: TGTGCCAGCGCGGGGGCGGTGTCCTACGAGCAGTACTTC.

This clonotype has just a few counts. The chain uses TRBV5-1 and TRBJ2-1; 12 bases are shared with TRBD2. The V and J ends lost 3 bases and 6 bases, in that order; junction bases with no gene match: 10. Germline values: CDR1 SGHRS, CDR2 YFSETQ. There are 17 residues in the CDR3. The CDR3 DNA follows: TGCGCCAGCAGCTCTCTAGCGGGAGGGCCTAAGGGCAATGAGCAGTTCTTC. Translation gives CASSSLAGGPKGNEQFF.

In this sample, this clonotype turned up many times. V and J are TRBV18 and TRBJ1-6; D is unresolved. The V gene lost 3 bases and the J gene lost 10 bases, with 10 bases spanning the gap. There are 13 residues in the CDR3. Germline loops: CDR1 KGHSH, CDR2 LQKENI. In nucleotides, the CDR3 is TGTGCCAGCTCACCGAGGAGGGAGTCACCCCTCCACTTT. It codes for CASSPRRESPLHF.

To note about this clonotype: The junction differs from germline at one of its ends, possibly a read error. The V call is TRBV5-1, the J call TRBJ2-7, with D hard to call. The CDR3 sequence is 16 residues long. Germline loops: CDR1 SGHRS, CDR2 YFSETQ. The chain's CDR3 is CASSLAVSTESYKQYF. The CDR3 coding sequence is TGCGCCAGCAGCTTGGCCGTTAGCACAGAGTCCTACAAGCAGTACTTC. Combining the CDR3 with reference TRBV5-1 and TRBJ2-7 gives the whole variable domain KAGVTQTPRYLIKTRGQQVTLSCSPISGHRSVSWYQQTPGQGLQFLFEYFSETQRNKGNFPGRFSGRQFSNSRSEMNVSTLELGDSALYLCASSLAVSTESYKQYFGPGTRLTVT.

The sample holds a few counts of this clonotype. This sequence joins TRBV30 and TRBJ1-2, with 9 bases matching TRBD1. The CDR3 runs to 16 residues. CDR1 and CDR2 from the germline V gene are GTSNPN and SVGIG (reference sequence). Trimming cost V 2 bases and J 1 base; bases outside gene matches: 8. The CDR3 bases are TGTGCCTGGAGTCGAAGGGGGACAGGGAATAACTATGGCTACACCTTC. Protein sequence: CAWSRRGTGNNYGYTF.

In this sample, this clonotype turned up many times. The chain combines TRBV4-3 with TRBJ1-4; TRBD1 might be the D (5 bases). CDR1 LGHNA and CDR2 YSLEER come from the germline V gene. The CDR3 spans 17 residues. The V gene lost 0 bases and the J gene lost 0 bases, with 11 bases spanning the gap. CDR3 region: CASSQDRPGATNEKLFF. The CDR3 bases are TGCGCCAGCAGCCAAGATAGGCCGGGGGCAACTAATGAAAAACTGTTTTTT.

In this sample, this clonotype turned up many times. The chain couples TRBV7-9 to TRBJ2-7; D perhaps matches TRBD2 (6 bases). Germline CDR1 is SEHNR and CDR2 is FQNEAQ (reference sequence). The CDR3 runs to 12 residues. V shed 5 bases and J shed 6 bases, with 11 bases lying between them. CDR3 loop: CASSRLGGEQYF. As DNA, the CDR3 is TGTGCCAGCAGCCGACTAGGTGGCGAGCAGTACTTC.

This clonotype was counted many times. This chain links TRBV6-2 or TRBV6-3 with TRBJ2-5; maybe TRBD2 (6 bases). Germline loops: CDR1 MNHEY, CDR2 SVGEGT. The CDR3 totals 14 residues. V was clipped by 7 bases and J by 1 base, with 13 bases between them. The CDR3 bases are TGTGCCAGCACCCCCGGGGGAATCCAAGAGACCCAGTACTTC. Its translation: CASTPGGIQETQYF.

There are many counts of this clonotype. The J gene is TRBJ1-1, the V gene TRBV7-9, with D possibly matching TRBD1 (5 bases). The V gene lost 0 bases and the J gene lost 5 bases, with 7 bases spanning the gap. The CDR3 contains 13 residues. The germline V gene has CDR1 SEHNR and CDR2 FQNEAQ (reference sequence). The CDR3 DNA reads TGTGCCAGCAGCTTAGCGCGACAGACTGAAGCTTTCTTT. It codes for CASSLARQTEAFF. The full variable domain, its missing parts supplied by reference TRBV7-9 and TRBJ1-1, is DTGVSQNPRHKITKRGQNVTFRCDPISEHNRLYWYRQTLGQGPEFLTYFQNEAQLEKSRLLSDRFSAERPKGSFSTLEIQRTEQGDSAMYLCASSLARQTEAFFGQGTRLTVV.

Many counts were recorded for this clonotype. The rearrangement uses TRBV20-1 and TRBJ2-1; TRBD2 matches at 14 bases. The germline CDR1 and CDR2 sequences are DFQATT and SNEGSKA (reference sequence). The CDR3 covers 14 residues. After removal of 4 bases from V and 9 bases from J, the junction contained 5 bases not matched to a gene. The CDR3 is CSAKGTSGSTEQFF. DNA for the CDR3: TGCAGTGCTAAAGGGACTAGCGGGAGTACTGAGCAGTTCTTC.

This clonotype was picked up many times. The V and J genes are TRBV3-1 and TRBJ1-6; no clear D gene. The germline V gene has CDR1 LGHDT and CDR2 YNNKEL (reference sequence). This CDR3 region has 13 residues. Trimming removed 4 bases from V and 10 bases from J, with 11 bases in between. The CDR3 here is CASSPYEASPLHF. The CDR3 nucleotides read TGTGCCAGCAGCCCGTATGAAGCCTCACCCCTCCACTTT.

Many counts were recorded for this clonotype. The V call is TRBV5-1, the J call TRBJ2-1; D may match TRBD1 or TRBD2 (6 bases each). In germline, CDR1 is SGHRS, CDR2 YFSETQ. Trimming took 0 bases from V and 4 from J, leaving 14 bases between them. CDR3 length equals 16 residues. DNA for the CDR3: TGCGCCAGCAGCTTGGGTCTTGGGGGGCAATACAATGAGCAGTTCTTC. Its protein product is CASSLGLGGQYNEQFF.

This clonotype was observed many times. The rearrangement links TRBV28 to TRBJ2-7, with no clear D. The CDR3 has 13 amino acids. Deletions cut 4 bases from V and 3 bases from J, with 10 bases between. Germline V gene lookup returns CDR1 MDHEN and CDR2 SYDVKM. CDR3 nucleotide sequence: TGTGCCAGCAGTTCAGGACCCATCTACGAGCAGTACTTC. Translation gives CASSSGPIYEQYF.

This clonotype was counted at least ten times. This chain uses TRBV28 with TRBJ2-7; 7 nucleotides match TRBD1. This CDR3 comprises 12 residues. Germline V gene data show CDR1 as MDHEN and CDR2 as SYDVKM. J gave up 5 bases and V 7 bases, and 5 bases lay outside the gene matches. CDR3 bases: TGTGCCAGCACGGACAGGTTCCACGAGCAGTACTTC. It codes for CASTDRFHEQYF.

This clonotype was recorded many times. The V and J genes are TRBV27 and TRBJ2-1; the match to TRBD2 covers 9 bases. The CDR3 covers 15 residues. With 3 bases clipped from V and 3 bases from J, the junction kept 3 bases outside the gene matches. From germline, CDR1 is MNHEY and CDR2 SMNVEV (reference sequence). Written as DNA, the CDR3 is TGTGCCAGCAGTTTTCTAGCGGGGCTCTACAATGAGCAGTTCTTC. Translating gives CASSFLAGLYNEQFF.

This clonotype was seen many times. This sequence joins TRBV25-1 and TRBJ1-2; tentatively, D is TRBD1 (6 bases). Germline V lookup: CDR1 MGHDK, CDR2 SYGVNS. CDR3 size: 14 residues. With 2 bases removed from V and 1 base from J, the gap between germline ends came to 8 bases. The CDR3 loop reads CASSELDSNYGYTF. The DNA for the CDR3 is TGTGCCAGCAGTGAACTGGACAGTAACTATGGCTACACCTTC.

V usage is TRBV30 and J usage is TRBJ1-1, with a tentative D call TRBD1 (6 bases). This CDR3 contains 15 residues. The V end was cut by 0 bases, the J end by 1 base, with 12 bases between. Germline CDR1 GTSNPN, CDR2 SVGIG (reference sequence). CDR3 loop: CAWSVRGVRNTEAFF. CDR3 coding DNA: TGTGCCTGGAGTGTAAGGGGGGTCAGGAACACTGAAGCTTTCTTT. The full variable domain, rest sourced from reference TRBV30 and TRBJ1-1, is SQTIHQWPATLVQPVGSPLSLECTVEGTSNPNLYWYRQAAGRGLQLLFYSVGIGQISSEVPQNLSASRPQDRQFILSSKKLLLSDSGFYLCAWSVRGVRNTEAFFGQGTRLTVV.

This clonotype showed up many times. The chain employs TRBV3-1 and TRBJ2-1; 7 nucleotides match TRBD2. The CDR3 loop spans 13 amino acids. The V segment lost 6 bases and the J segment 12 bases; nucleotides outside the gene matches: 11. Germline assignment: CDR1 LGHDT and CDR2 YNNKEL (reference sequence). In DNA form, the CDR3 reads TGTGCCAGCAGTCAAAGGCGGGAGATCTGGCAGTTCTTC. Protein product: CASSQRREIWQFF.